Sequencing of this T cell receptor beta chain was carried out in a study of T cells in Graves' hyperthyroidism and ophthalmopathy. Background on the study: Peripheral blood was secured at the point of initial diagnosis, before any treatment.

The diagnoses drew upon clinical symptoms, serum thyroxine and TRAb, thyroid ultrasound and orbital computed tomography. This clonotype was seen at least ten times. Its antigen is unknown. RNA transcripts yielded amplified TCR beta CDR3 regions. RT-PCR in the first round (using the HTBI primer set) targeted the TCR CDR3. TCRdb itself ran the multiplex PCR reads through MiXCR, one entry per CDR3 protein. The table includes about 590,000 distinct CDR3 sequences, more than 13% detected once. The CDR3 extends over 14 amino acids. Per the germline V gene, CDR1 is SEHNR and CDR2 is FQNEAQ (reference sequence). The J segment lost 3 bases and the V segment lost 6 bases, leaving 6 bases of the junction unmatched. Notes on the study in general: Most thyroid clonotypes that were expanded above 0.001 also turned up in blood.

Sequencing used blood. This clonotype originated in a woman between 18 and 29 years old with Graves' ophthalmopathy. The chain couples TRBV7-9 to TRBJ2-7, with 9 nucleotides matching TRBD2. CDR3 in amino acids: CASRGTSPGYEQYF. The CDR3 DNA sequence: TGTGCCAGCAGGGGGACTAGCCCTGGCTACGAGCAGTACTTC.